One TCR beta chain is described in this entry. This sample is drawn from a study of cytomegalovirus exposure and HLA in healthy donors. The germline CDR1 and CDR2 sequences are MDHEN and SYDVKM. This CDR3 spans 14 amino acids. Trimming removed 9 bases at V and 7 bases at J, with 18 bases between. This PCR relied on a set of 60 Vbeta primers and 13 Jbeta primers. Profiling relied on immunoSEQ multiplex PCR, and the TCRdb table lists in-frame clones only, not all of them. The data contain tens of thousands of clones, 84% of them singletons. The sequencing input was PBMCs. The clonotype was recovered from a woman under 30 in good health and CMV-seronegative. This sequence joins TRBV28 and TRBJ2-2, with D tentatively TRBD1 (6 bases). Written as DNA, the CDR3 is TGTGCCAGTAGACAGGCCGCTCGCATCGGGGAGCTGTTTTTT. It yields the protein CASRQAARIGELFF.